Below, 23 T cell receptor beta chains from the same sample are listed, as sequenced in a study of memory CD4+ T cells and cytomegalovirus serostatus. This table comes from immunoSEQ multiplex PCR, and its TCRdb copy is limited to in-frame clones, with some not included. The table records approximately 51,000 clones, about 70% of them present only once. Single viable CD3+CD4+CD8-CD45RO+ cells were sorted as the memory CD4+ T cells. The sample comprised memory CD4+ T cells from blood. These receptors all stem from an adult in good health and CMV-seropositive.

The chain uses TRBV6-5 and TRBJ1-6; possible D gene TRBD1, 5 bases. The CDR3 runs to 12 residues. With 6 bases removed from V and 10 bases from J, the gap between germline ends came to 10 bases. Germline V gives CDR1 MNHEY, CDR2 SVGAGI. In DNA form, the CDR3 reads TGTGCCAGCAGCTCCGGGACCTCACCCCTCCACTTT. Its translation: CASSSGTSPLHF.

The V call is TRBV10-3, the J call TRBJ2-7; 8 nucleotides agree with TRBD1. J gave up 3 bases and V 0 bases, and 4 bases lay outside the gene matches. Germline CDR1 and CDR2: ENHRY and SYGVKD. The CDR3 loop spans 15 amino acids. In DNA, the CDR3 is TGTGCCATCAGTGAGTCGCCAGGGGGCGGCTACGAGCAGTACTTC. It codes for CAISESPGGGYEQYF.

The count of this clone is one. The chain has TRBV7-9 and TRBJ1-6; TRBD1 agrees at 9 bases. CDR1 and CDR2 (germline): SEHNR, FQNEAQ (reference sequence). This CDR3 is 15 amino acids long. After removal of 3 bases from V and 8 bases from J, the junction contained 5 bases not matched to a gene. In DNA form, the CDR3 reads TGTGCCAGCAGCTTGGGACAGGGTGCGGATTCACCCCTCCACTTT. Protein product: CASSLGQGADSPLHF.

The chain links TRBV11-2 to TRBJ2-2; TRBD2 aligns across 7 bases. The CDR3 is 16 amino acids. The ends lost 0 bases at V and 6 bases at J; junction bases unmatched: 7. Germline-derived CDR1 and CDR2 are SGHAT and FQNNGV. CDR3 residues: CASSLDLGTSAGELFF. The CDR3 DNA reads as TGTGCCAGCAGCTTAGACCTCGGAACTAGCGCCGGGGAGCTGTTTTTT.

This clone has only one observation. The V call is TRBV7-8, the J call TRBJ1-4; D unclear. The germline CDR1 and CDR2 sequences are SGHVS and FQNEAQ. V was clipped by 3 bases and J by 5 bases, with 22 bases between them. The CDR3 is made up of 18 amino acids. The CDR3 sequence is CASSFQDSREPGNEKLFF. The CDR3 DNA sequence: TGTGCCAGCAGCTTCCAAGACTCCCGGGAGCCGGGAAATGAAAAACTGTTTTTT.

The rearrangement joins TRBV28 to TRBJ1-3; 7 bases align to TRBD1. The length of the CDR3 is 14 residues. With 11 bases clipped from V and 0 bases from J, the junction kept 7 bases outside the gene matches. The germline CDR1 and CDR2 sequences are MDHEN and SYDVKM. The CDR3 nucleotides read TGTGCCGGCCGGACAGGCGGCTCTGGAAACACCATATATTTT. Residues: CAGRTGGSGNTIYF.

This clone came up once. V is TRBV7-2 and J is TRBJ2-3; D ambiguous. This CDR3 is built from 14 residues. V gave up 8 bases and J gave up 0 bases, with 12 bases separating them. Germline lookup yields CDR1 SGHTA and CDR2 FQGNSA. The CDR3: CASAEAVSTDTQYF. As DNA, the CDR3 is TGTGCCAGCGCCGAGGCAGTGAGCACAGATACGCAGTATTTT. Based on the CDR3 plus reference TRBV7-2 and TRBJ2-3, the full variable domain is GAGVSQSPSNKVTEKGKDVELRCDPISGHTALYWYRQSLGQGLEFLIYFQGNSAPDKSGLPSDRFSAERTGGSVSTLTIQRTQQEDSAVYLCASAEAVSTDTQYFGPGTRLTVL.

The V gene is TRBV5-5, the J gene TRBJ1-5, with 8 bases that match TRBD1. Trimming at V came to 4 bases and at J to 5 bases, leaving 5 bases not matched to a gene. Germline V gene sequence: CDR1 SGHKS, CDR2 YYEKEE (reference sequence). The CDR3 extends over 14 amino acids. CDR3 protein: CASSPTGGDQPQHF. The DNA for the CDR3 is TGTGCCAGCAGCCCTACAGGGGGAGATCAGCCCCAGCATTTT. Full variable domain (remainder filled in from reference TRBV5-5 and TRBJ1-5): DAGVTQSPTHLIKTRGQQVTLRCSPISGHKSVSWYQQVLGQGPQFIFQYYEKEERGRGNFPDRFSARQFPNYSSELNVNALLLGDSALYLCASSPTGGDQPQHFGDGTRLSIL.

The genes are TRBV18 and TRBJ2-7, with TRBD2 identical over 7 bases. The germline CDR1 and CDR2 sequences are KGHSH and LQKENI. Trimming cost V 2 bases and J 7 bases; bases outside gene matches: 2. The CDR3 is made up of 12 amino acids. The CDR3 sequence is CASSPREGEQYF. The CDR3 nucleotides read TGTGCCAGCTCACCAAGGGAGGGAGAGCAGTACTTC.

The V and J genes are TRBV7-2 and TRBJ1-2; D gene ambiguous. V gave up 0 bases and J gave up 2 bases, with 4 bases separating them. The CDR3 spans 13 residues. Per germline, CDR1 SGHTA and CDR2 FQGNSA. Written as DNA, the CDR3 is TGTGCCAGCAGCTTAGCGGCAAACTATGGCTACACCTTC. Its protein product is CASSLAANYGYTF.

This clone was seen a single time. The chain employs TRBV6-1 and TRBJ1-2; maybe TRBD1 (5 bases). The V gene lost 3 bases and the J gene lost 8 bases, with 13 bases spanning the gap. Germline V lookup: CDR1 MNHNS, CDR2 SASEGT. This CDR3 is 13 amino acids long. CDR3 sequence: CASSDPGADGYTF. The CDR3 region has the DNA TGTGCCAGCAGTGACCCCGGGGCAGACGGCTACACCTTC.

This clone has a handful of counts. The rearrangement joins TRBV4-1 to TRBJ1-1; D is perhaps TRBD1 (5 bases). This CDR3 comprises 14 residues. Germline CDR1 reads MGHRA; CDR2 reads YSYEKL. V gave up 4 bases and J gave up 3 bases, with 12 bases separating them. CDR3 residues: CASSLIRDDTEAFF. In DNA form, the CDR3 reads TGCGCCAGCAGCCTTATCAGGGATGACACTGAAGCTTTCTTT.

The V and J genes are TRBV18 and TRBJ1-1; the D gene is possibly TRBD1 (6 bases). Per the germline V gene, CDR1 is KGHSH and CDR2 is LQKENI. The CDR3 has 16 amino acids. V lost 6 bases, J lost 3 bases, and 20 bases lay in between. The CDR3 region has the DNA TGTGCCAGCTCGTACCAGGGGAGGCTATCAGACACTGAAGCTTTCTTT. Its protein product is CASSYQGRLSDTEAFF.

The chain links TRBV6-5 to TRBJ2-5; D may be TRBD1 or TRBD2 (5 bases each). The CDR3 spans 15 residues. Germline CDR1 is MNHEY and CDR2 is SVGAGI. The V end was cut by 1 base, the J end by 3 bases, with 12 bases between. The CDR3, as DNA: TGTGCCAGCAGTTACTTGGGACGGGTGAAAGAGACCCAGTACTTC. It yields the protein CASSYLGRVKETQYF.

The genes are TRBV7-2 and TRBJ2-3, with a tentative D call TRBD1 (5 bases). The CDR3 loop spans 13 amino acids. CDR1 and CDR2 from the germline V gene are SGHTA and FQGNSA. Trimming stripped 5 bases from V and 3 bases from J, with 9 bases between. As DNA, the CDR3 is TGTGCCAGCAGCCCGTGGACAACAGATACGCAGTATTTT. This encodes CASSPWTTDTQYF.

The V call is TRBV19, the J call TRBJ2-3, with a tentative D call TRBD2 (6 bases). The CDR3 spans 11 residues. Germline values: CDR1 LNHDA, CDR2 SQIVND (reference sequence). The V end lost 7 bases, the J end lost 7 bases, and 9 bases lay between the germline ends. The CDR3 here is CASKAGYTQYF. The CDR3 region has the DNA TGTGCCAGTAAGGCGGGATATACGCAGTATTTT.

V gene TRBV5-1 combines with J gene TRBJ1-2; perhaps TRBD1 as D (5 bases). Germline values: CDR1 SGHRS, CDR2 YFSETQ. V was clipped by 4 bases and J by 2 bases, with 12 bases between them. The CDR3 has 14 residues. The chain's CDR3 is CASSVVGRNYGYTF. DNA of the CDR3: TGCGCCAGCAGCGTGGTGGGACGGAACTATGGCTACACCTTC.

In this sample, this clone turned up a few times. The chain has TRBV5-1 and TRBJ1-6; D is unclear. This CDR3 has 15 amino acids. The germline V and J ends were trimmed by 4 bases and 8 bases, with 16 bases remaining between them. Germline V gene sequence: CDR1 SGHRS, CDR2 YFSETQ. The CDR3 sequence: CASSPPGTPDSPLHF. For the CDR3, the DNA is TGCGCCAGCAGCCCTCCGGGAACCCCAGATTCACCCCTCCACTTT.

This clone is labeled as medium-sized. Written as DNA, the CDR3 is TGTGCCAGCAGCAAGAACGCCGGGACAGGCAGCCGAAACACTGAAGCTTTCTTT. Amino acids: CASSKNAGTGSRNTEAFF. The genes are TRBV11-1 and TRBJ1-1, with 8 positions matching TRBD1. The trim removed 5 bases at V and 2 bases at J, leaving 16 bases unmatched. The CDR3 is 18 residues long. Germline V gene lookup returns CDR1 SGHAT and CDR2 FQDESV (reference sequence). The variable domain in full, with the rest retrieved from reference TRBV11-1 and TRBJ1-1, is EAEVAQSPRYKITEKSQAVAFWCDPISGHATLYWYRQILGQGPELLVQFQDESVVDDSQLPKDRFSAERLKGVDSTLKIQPAELGDSAMYLCASSKNAGTGSRNTEAFFGQGTRLTVV.

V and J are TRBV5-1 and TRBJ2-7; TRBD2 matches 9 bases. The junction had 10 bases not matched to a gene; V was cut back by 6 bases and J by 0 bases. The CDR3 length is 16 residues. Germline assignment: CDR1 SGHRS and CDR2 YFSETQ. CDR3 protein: CASTSSGDTSSYEQYF. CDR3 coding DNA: TGCGCCAGCACGTCTAGCGGGGATACCAGCTCCTACGAGCAGTACTTC.

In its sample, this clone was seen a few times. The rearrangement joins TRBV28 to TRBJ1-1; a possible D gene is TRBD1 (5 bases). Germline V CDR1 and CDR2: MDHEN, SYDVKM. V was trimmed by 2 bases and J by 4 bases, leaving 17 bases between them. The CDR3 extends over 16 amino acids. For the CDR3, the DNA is TGTGCCAGCAGTTTAAGGGACGGGGGATTAGGCACTGAAGCTTTCTTT. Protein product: CASSLRDGGLGTEAFF.

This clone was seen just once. The CDR3, as DNA: TGTGCCAGCAGCGCCCGGGACGTTTACACCTTC. Residues: CASSARDVYTF. The J gene is TRBJ1-2, the V gene TRBV9, with a weak D call TRBD1 (5 bases). This CDR3 is 11 amino acids long. Germline V lookup: CDR1 SGDLS, CDR2 YYNGEE. V gave up 3 bases and J gave up 11 bases, with 11 bases separating them.

The CDR3 DNA follows: TGTGCCAGCAGCGTATCTATCGGACAGGGTCTCAAAAACATTCAGTACTTC. It codes for CASSVSIGQGLKNIQYF. This sequence joins TRBV9 and TRBJ2-4, with 8 bases aligning to TRBD1. The germline V gene has CDR1 SGDLS and CDR2 YYNGEE. This CDR3 region has 17 residues. The V and J ends lost 1 base and 3 bases, in that order; junction bases with no gene match: 9.